These T cell receptor beta chains were read from a single sample in a study of T cell responses to AZD1222 COVID-19 vaccine. Method: immunoSEQ multiplex PCR; TCRdb's copy keeps in-frame clones and lacks some. This sample has some 140,000 clones, with about 88% found just once. The specimen was peripheral blood, collected on day 0 of AZD1222 vaccination. The origin of the receptors is an adult in good health. Each CDR3 is given with its conserved first and last residue. D genes are given only for firm matches. Size values are once, few and many counts, or a class for expanded clones, and some rows have none.

v_call	j_call	clone_size	d_call	cdr3_length	cdr3_nt	cdr3_aa
TRBV5-1	TRBJ1-1	-	-	14	TGCGCCAGCAGCTTGGGGGATTGGGGAACTGAAGCTTTCTTT	CASSLGDWGTEAFF
TRBV18	TRBJ1-1	-	-	16	TGTGCCAGCTCACCGCAGAAATCAGGGGTCGGCACTGAAGCTTTCTTT	CASSPQKSGVGTEAFF
TRBV4-3	TRBJ2-7	-	TRBD2	15	TGCGCCAGCAGCCTAGGTAGCGGGGGATACTACGAGCAGTACTTC	CASSLGSGGYYEQYF
TRBV19	TRBJ2-3	-	-	14	TGTGCCAGTAGGCCAGGGGGGGGCACAGATACGCAGTATTTT	CASRPGGGTDTQYF
TRBV27	TRBJ2-1	-	-	15	TGTGCCAGCAGTTCGACTAGTCCCTATGAGAATGAGCAGTTCTTC	CASSSTSPYENEQFF
TRBV5-1	TRBJ2-3	-	TRBD1	14	TGCGCCAGCAGCCTGGACAGGGGGACAGATACGCAGTATTTT	CASSLDRGTDTQYF
TRBV9	TRBJ2-1	many	TRBD2	19	TGTGCCAGCAGCGATAGCATCTTGGGACTAGACAGCTCCTACAATGAGCAGTTCTTC	CASSDSILGLDSSYNEQFF
TRBV2	TRBJ1-5	-	TRBD1	16	TGTGCCAGCAGTGGGCGGACAGGGGCCCTCAATCAGCCCCAGCATTTT	CASSGRTGALNQPQHF
TRBV29-1	TRBJ2-7	-	-	13	TGCAGCGTTGAAGATAATAAGGGATCCGAGCAGTACTTC	CSVEDNKGSEQYF
TRBV11-3	TRBJ2-1	once	TRBD1	13	TGTGCCAGCAGCCACTGGGACAGCAATGAGCAGTTCTTC	CASSHWDSNEQFF
TRBV5-1	TRBJ2-2	-	-	15	TGCGCCAGCAGCTTGCAGCGTTCGAACACCGGGGAGCTGTTTTTT	CASSLQRSNTGELFF
TRBV2	TRBJ2-2	-	-	14	TGTGCCACCTCGACAGAGGGTGTCACCGGGGAGCTGTTTTTT	CATSTEGVTGELFF
TRBV13	TRBJ1-6	-	TRBD1	15	TGTGCCAGCACCATCGGTGGGGACAGGGCTTCACCCCTCCACTTT	CASTIGGDRASPLHF
TRBV3-1/TRBV3-2	TRBJ2-7	-	TRBD1	15	TGTGCCAGCAGCCAAGGACAGGGGTCTTTTGGTGAGCAGTACTTC	CASSQGQGSFGEQYF
TRBV7-2	TRBJ2-5	-	-	14	TGTGCCAGCAGCTTAGAGTACAGCCAAGAGACCCAGTACTTC	CASSLEYSQETQYF
TRBV2	TRBJ2-2	-	-	16	TGTGCCAGCAGTGTGCCCCGCTTAAGGGGCACCGGGGAGCTGTTTTTT	CASSVPRLRGTGELFF
TRBV10-3	TRBJ1-5	-	-	15	TGTGCCATCAGTGAGGAGGGGCAAAGCAATCAGCCCCAGCATTTT	CAISEEGQSNQPQHF
TRBV27	TRBJ2-1	-	TRBD2	19	TGTGCCAGCAGTTTATCGGGGACTAGTCCGGCCCCATCCTACAATGAGCAGTTCTTC	CASSLSGTSPAPSYNEQFF
TRBV19	TRBJ1-2	-	-	13	TGTGCCAGTAGTATGGGCGTAAGGGTTGGCTACACCTTC	CASSMGVRVGYTF
TRBV7-8	TRBJ1-1	-	-	15	TGTGCCAGCAGCTTGTGGACAGCCATGAACACTGAAGCTTTCTTT	CASSLWTAMNTEAFF
TRBV12-3/TRBV12-4	TRBJ2-7	-	-	13	TGTGCCAGCAGCCCGGGACGGACCTACGAGCAGTACTTC	CASSPGRTYEQYF
TRBV19	TRBJ2-2	-	-	15	TGTGCCAGCCTCCGGCTGGGGGGTGGTACCGGGGAGCTGTTTTTT	CASLRLGGGTGELFF
TRBV19	TRBJ1-4	-	TRBD1	15	TGTGCCAGTAGTCCTCGACAGGGGGGAGAAGAAAAACTGTTTTTT	CASSPRQGGEEKLFF